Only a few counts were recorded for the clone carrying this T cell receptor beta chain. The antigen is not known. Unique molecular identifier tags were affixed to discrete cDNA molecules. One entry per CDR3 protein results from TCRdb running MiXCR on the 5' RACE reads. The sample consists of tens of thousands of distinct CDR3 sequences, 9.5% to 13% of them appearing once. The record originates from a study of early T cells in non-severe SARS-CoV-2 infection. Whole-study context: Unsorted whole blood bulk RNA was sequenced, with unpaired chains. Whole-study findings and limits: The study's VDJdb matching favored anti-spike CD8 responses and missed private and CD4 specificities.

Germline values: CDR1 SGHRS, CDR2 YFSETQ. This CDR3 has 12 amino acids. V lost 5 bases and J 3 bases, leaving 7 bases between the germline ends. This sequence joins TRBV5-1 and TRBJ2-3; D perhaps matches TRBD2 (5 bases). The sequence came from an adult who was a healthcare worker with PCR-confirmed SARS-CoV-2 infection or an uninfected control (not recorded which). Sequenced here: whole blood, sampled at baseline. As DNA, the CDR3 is TGCGCCAGCAGTGAGGGTACAGATACGCAGTATTTT. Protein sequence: CASSEGTDTQYF.